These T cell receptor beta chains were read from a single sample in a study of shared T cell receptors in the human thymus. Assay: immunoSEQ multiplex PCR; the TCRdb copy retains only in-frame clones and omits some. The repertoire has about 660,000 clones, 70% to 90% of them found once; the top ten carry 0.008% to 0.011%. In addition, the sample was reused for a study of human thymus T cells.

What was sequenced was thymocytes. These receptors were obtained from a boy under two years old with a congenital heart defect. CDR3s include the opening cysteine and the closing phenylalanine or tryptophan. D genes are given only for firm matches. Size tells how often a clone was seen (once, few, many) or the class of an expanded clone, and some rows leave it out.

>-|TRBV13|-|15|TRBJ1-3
CASSHQGISGNTIYF
TGTGCCAGCAGCCACCAGGGTATCTCTGGAAACACCATATATTTT
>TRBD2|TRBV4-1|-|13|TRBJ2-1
CASSHAGGDEQFF
TGCGCCAGCAGTCACGCCGGGGGGGATGAGCAGTTCTTC
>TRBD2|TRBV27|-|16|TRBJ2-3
CASRAGGGIFADTQYF
TGTGCCAGCAGAGCGGGAGGGGGGATATTCGCAGATACGCAGTATTTT
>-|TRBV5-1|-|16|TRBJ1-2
CASSLFRVKTNYGYTF
TGCGCCAGCAGCTTGTTCCGGGTAAAAACTAACTATGGCTACACCTTC
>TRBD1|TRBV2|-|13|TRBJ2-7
CASRDRGSGEQYF
TGTGCCAGCAGGGACAGGGGCAGTGGCGAGCAGTACTTC
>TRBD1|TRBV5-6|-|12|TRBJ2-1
CASSLTGDEQFF
TGTGCCAGCAGCTTAACAGGGGACGAGCAGTTCTTC
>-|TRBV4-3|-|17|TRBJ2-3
CASSHRGAVASTDTQYF
TGCGCCAGCAGCCACAGGGGCGCGGTGGCCAGCACAGATACGCAGTATTTT
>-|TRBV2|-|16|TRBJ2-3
CASSEARARFTDTQYF
TGTGCCAGCAGTGAAGCGCGTGCCAGGTTCACAGATACGCAGTATTTT
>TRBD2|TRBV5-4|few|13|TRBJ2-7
CASSREGRGEQYF
TGTGCCAGCAGCCGGGAGGGCCGGGGCGAGCAGTACTTC
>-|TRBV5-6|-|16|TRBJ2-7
CASSSVTGSSVNEQYF
TGTGCCAGCAGCTCAGTCACAGGGTCCTCAGTCAACGAGCAGTACTTC
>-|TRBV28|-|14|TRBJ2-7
CASSFQRTSYEQYF
TGTGCCAGCAGTTTTCAGCGGACGTCCTACGAGCAGTACTTC
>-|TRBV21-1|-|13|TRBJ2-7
CASSIPRTYEQYF
TGTGCCAGCAGCATTCCCAGGACCTACGAGCAGTACTTC
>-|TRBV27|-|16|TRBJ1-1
CASRDRRTNGNTEAFF
TGTGCCAGCAGGGACAGAAGAACCAATGGTAACACTGAAGCTTTCTTT
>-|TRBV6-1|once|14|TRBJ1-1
CASSGWQNNTEAFF
TGTGCCAGCAGTGGGTGGCAGAATAACACTGAAGCTTTCTTT
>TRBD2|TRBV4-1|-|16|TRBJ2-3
CASSQEAGVAFGTQYF
TGCGCCAGCAGCCAGGAAGCGGGAGTCGCTTTCGGTACGCAGTATTTT
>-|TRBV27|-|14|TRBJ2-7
CASSSPLAQYEQYF
TGTGCCAGCAGTTCCCCCCTAGCCCAGTACGAGCAGTACTTC
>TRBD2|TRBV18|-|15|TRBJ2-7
CASSPGREGSYEQYF
TGTGCCAGCTCACCTGGGCGGGAGGGCTCCTACGAGCAGTACTTC
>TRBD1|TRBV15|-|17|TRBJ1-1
CATSSDRPQGLRPEAFF
TGTGCCACCAGCAGTGATCGTCCACAGGGGCTAAGGCCTGAAGCTTTCTTT
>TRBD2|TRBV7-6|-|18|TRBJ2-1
CASSPAEGGRFSYNEQFF
TGTGCCAGCAGCCCAGCCGAGGGAGGGCGATTCTCCTACAATGAGCAGTTCTTC
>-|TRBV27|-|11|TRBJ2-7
CASSFGYEQYF
TGTGCCAGCAGTTTCGGCTACGAGCAGTACTTC
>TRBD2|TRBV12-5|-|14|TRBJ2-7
CASGFSGRRYEQYF
TGTGCTAGTGGTTTCAGCGGGAGGCGGTACGAGCAGTACTTC
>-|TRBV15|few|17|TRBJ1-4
CATSRAQGTQFNEKLFF
TGTGCCACCAGCAGAGCCCAGGGGACACAATTTAATGAAAAACTGTTTTTT
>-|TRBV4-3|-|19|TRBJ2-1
CASSQDRGSGGVTYNEQFF
TGCGCCAGCAGCCAAGATCGGGGGTCCGGGGGAGTTACCTACAATGAGCAGTTCTTC
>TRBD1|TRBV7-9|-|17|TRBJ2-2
CASRREGQGWDTGELFF
TGTGCCAGCAGACGGGAAGGACAGGGATGGGACACCGGGGAGCTGTTTTTT
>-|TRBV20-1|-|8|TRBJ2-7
CSALGQYF
TGCAGTGCCCTAGGACAGTACTTC
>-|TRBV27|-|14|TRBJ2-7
CASYPRQAASEQYF
TGTGCCAGCTATCCTAGACAGGCAGCGAGCGAGCAGTACTTC
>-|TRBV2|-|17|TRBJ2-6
CASNEQGRLSGANVLTF
TGTGCCAGCAACGAACAGGGAAGACTCTCTGGGGCCAACGTCCTGACTTTC
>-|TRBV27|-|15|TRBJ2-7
CASSLGSSFHYEQYF
TGTGCCAGCAGTTTGGGCTCCTCTTTCCATTACGAGCAGTACTTC
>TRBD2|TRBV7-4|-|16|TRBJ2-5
CASSSMCNSGEETQYF
TGTGCCAGCAGCTCCATGTGTAATAGCGGGGAAGAGACCCAGTACTTC
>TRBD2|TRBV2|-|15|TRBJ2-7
CASSEGAGGSYEQYF
TGTGCCAGCAGTGAGGGAGCGGGAGGGTCCTACGAGCAGTACTTC
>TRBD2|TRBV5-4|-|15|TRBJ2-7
CASSRGLAAKYEQYF
TGTGCCAGCAGCCGGGGACTAGCGGCGAAATACGAGCAGTACTTC
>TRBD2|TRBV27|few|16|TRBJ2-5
CASSQGLAGIQETQYF
TGTGCCAGCAGCCAGGGACTAGCGGGGATCCAAGAGACCCAGTACTTC
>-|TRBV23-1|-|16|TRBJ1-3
CASTCRGGRSGNTIYF
TGCGCCAGCACCTGCCGGGGAGGCCGCTCTGGAAACACCATATATTTT
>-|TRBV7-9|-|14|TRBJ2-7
CASSYNGQGYEQYF
TGTGCCAGCAGCTACAACGGACAAGGCTACGAGCAGTACTTC
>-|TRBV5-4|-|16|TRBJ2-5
CASTLLSAGPQETQYF
TGTGCCAGCACCCTCCTCAGTGCGGGTCCTCAAGAGACCCAGTACTTC
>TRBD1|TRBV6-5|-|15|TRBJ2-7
CASSYRTGFSYEQYF
TGTGCCAGCAGTTACCGGACAGGATTTTCCTACGAGCAGTACTTC
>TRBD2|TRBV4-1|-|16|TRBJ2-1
CASSQDGTSGHNEQFF
TGCGCCAGCAGCCAAGACGGGACTAGCGGACACAATGAGCAGTTCTTC
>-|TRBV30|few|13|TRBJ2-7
CAWGRREPYEQYF
TGTGCCTGGGGGCGACGGGAACCCTACGAGCAGTACTTC
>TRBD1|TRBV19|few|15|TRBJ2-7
CASSIGTGGWYEQYF
TGTGCCAGTAGTATAGGGACAGGGGGCTGGTACGAGCAGTACTTC
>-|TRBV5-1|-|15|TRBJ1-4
CASSLVGQVGEKLFF
TGCGCCAGCAGCTTGGTGGGGCAAGTTGGGGAAAAACTGTTTTTT
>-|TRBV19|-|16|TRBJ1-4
CASTTTRESTNEKLFF
TGTGCCAGTACTACGACCCGGGAGTCAACTAATGAAAAACTGTTTTTT
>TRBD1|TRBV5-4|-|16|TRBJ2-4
CASSSGQGIAKNIQYF
TGTGCCAGCAGCTCCGGACAGGGAATAGCCAAAAACATTCAGTACTTC
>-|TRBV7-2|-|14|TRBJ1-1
CASSGRTENTEAFF
TGTGCCAGCAGCGGACGGACAGAAAACACTGAAGCTTTCTTT
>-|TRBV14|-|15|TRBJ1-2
CASSQDPAGRYGYTF
TGTGCCAGCAGCCAAGATCCAGCAGGGCGCTATGGCTACACCTTC